This is a list of T cell receptor beta chains from one sample in a study of blood T cell repertoires in COVID-19. Using immunoSEQ multiplex PCR, the repertoire was profiled, and TCRdb retains in-frame clones only, with some absent. This sample has some 95,000 clones, with around 75% found just once. Sample: peripheral blood. These receptors originate from an older man with acute or convalescent COVID-19. Each CDR3 is given with its conserved first and last residue. The D gene is left open where the match is weak. Clone sizes are given selectively: once, few, many, or a class where the clone is expanded.

>TRBD2|once|TRBV11-2|TRBJ2-1
TGTGCCAGCAGCTCTCAGCCGGGACTAGCGGGAACCTACAATGAGCAGTTCTTC
CASSSQPGLAGTYNEQFF
>TRBD2|few|TRBV5-6|TRBJ2-7
TGTGCCAGCAGCATGGGGCTAGCGGGATACGAGCAGTACTTC
CASSMGLAGYEQYF
>.|.|TRBV20-1|TRBJ2-2
TGCAGTGCTAGTTGGAGAGTCACCGGGGAGCTGTTTTTT
CSASWRVTGELFF
>TRBD1|.|TRBV6-5|TRBJ1-2
TGTGCCAGCGGCCCACCCGGGACAGCTAACTATGGCTACACCTTC
CASGPPGTANYGYTF
>.|.|TRBV12-3/TRBV12-4|TRBJ1-5
TGTGCCAGTTCCCCCCCGGGTGCCCAGCCCCAGCATTTT
CASSPPGAQPQHF
>.|.|TRBV7-2|TRBJ2-5
TGTGCCGGAGCGGGCGATGCAAAAGAGACCCAGTACTTC
CAGAGDAKETQYF
>TRBD2|.|TRBV5-1|TRBJ2-6
TGCGCCAGCAGCCTGGGGACTACGTTATTGGGTGGGGCCAACGTCCTGACTTTC
CASSLGTTLLGGANVLTF
>.|.|TRBV20-1|TRBJ1-1
TGCAGTGCTAGTTCTACAGGGTCCGGTACTGAAGCTTTCTTT
CSASSTGSGTEAFF
>.|.|TRBV5-1|TRBJ1-3
TGCGCCAGCAGCTTGGGACCCTCGGCAGGAGGAAGTGGAAACACCATATATTTT
CASSLGPSAGGSGNTIYF
>.|.|TRBV6-5|TRBJ1-6
TGTGCCAGCAGTTCTTACATCTCCTATAATTCACCCCTCCACTTT
CASSSYISYNSPLHF
>TRBD1|.|TRBV18|TRBJ1-2
TGTGCCAGCTCACCCGACAGGGAGAATGGCTACACCTTC
CASSPDRENGYTF
>TRBD1|.|TRBV3-1/TRBV3-2|TRBJ1-6
TGTGCCAGCAGCCGACAGGGCGTTGAAGCACCCCTCCACTTT
CASSRQGVEAPLHF
>TRBD1|.|TRBV29-1|TRBJ2-7
TGCAGCGTGCGACAGGGCAGATCCTACGAGCAGTACTTC
CSVRQGRSYEQYF
>.|once|TRBV30|TRBJ2-7
TGTGCCTGGGGTAGTACGCCATTGAGCTACGAGCAGTACTTC
CAWGSTPLSYEQYF
>.|few|TRBV20-1|TRBJ1-4
TGCAGTGCTATCGAGGGAGAAAAACTGTTTTTT
CSAIEGEKLFF
>.|once|TRBV27|TRBJ2-7
TGTGCCAGCAGTTTCTGGCAGGGGTATGACGAGCAGTACTTC
CASSFWQGYDEQYF
>.|.|TRBV18|TRBJ2-7
TGTGCCAGCTCACCACCGGGACTGGGGAGCTACGAGCAGTACTTC
CASSPPGLGSYEQYF
>.|.|TRBV24-1|TRBJ2-1
TGTGCCACCAGCGAACAGGGGGGGGTTTACAATGAGCAGTTCTTC
CATSEQGGVYNEQFF
>TRBD2|.|TRBV7-9|TRBJ2-1
TGTGCCAGCAGCTTAGGAGCGCTACTAGCGGGATTATACAATGAGCAGTTCTTC
CASSLGALLAGLYNEQFF
>.|.|TRBV3-1/TRBV3-2|TRBJ2-4
TGTGCCACCATGGCTAATTGCGGAGCCAAAAACATTCAGTACTTC
CATMANCGAKNIQYF
>.|.|TRBV27|TRBJ2-7
TGTGCCAGCAGTTCCTATCCCTACGAGCAGTACTTC
CASSSYPYEQYF
>.|.|TRBV11-3|TRBJ2-7
TGTGCCAGCAGCTTAGGGTTCGCAGGGGATTACGAGCAGTACTTC
CASSLGFAGDYEQYF
>.|.|TRBV4-1|TRBJ2-1
TGCGCCAGCAGCCAAGAGCGTTGGCAGTTCTTC
CASSQERWQFF
>.|few|TRBV6-5|TRBJ2-1
TGTGCCACCTTCCGGTCCGGTCCGGGGAGGAATGAGCAGTTCTTC
CATFRSGPGRNEQFF
>.|.|TRBV6-1|TRBJ1-5
TGTGCCAGCAGTGAACGGGGGTCCTATCAGCCCCAGCATTTT
CASSERGSYQPQHF
>TRBD2|.|TRBV28|TRBJ2-7
TGTGCCAGCAGTCAACTTAGCGGGAGGTACTACGAGCAGTACTTC
CASSQLSGRYYEQYF
>TRBD2|.|TRBV5-4|TRBJ2-5
TGTGCCAGCACCGCGGGAGGGCGACTAAGAGAGACCCAGTACTTC
CASTAGGRLRETQYF
>.|few|TRBV11-2|TRBJ2-1
TGTGCCAGCAGCTCCGGACTCCTAGGAGACTCCTACAATGAGCAGTTCTTC
CASSSGLLGDSYNEQFF
>.|.|TRBV6-2/TRBV6-3|TRBJ2-3
TGTGCCAGCAGCCCTCGTGGGGGCGGGAGCACAGATACGCAGTATTTT
CASSPRGGGSTDTQYF
>TRBD2|.|TRBV4-3|TRBJ2-1
TGCGCCAGCAGCCAAGATTCAGGACTAGTCTCCTACAATGAGCAGTTCTTC
CASSQDSGLVSYNEQFF
>.|.|TRBV21-1|TRBJ2-7
TGTGCCCCGACAACACTAGCGTACACCTACGAGCAGTACTTC
CAPTTLAYTYEQYF
>TRBD2|.|TRBV7-2|TRBJ2-7
TGTGCCAGCAGCCCCCGGCCAGCGGGAGTAGAGCAGTACTTC
CASSPRPAGVEQYF
>.|.|TRBV3-1/TRBV3-2|TRBJ2-5
TGTGCCAGCAGCCAACTCTCCCAAGAGACCCAGTACTTC
CASSQLSQETQYF
>TRBD2|.|TRBV11-2|TRBJ2-7
TGTGCCAGCAGCTCCCCAGCGGGACGTACCTACGAGCAGTACTTC
CASSSPAGRTYEQYF
>.|.|TRBV27|TRBJ2-2
TGTGCCAGCAGTTTAAGTGCAGCGAACACCGGGGAGCTGTTTTTT
CASSLSAANTGELFF
>.|.|TRBV6-2/TRBV6-3|TRBJ1-5
TGTGCCAGCAGTTGGACTGTCAATCAGCCCCAGCATTTT
CASSWTVNQPQHF
>TRBD2|.|TRBV5-1|TRBJ2-5
TGCGCCAGCAGCGGGACGGGAGGGTCCCACGGAGGAAAGACCCAGTACTTC
CASSGTGGSHGGKTQYF
>.|.|TRBV30|TRBJ1-5
TGTGCCTGGAGTGTAGGGGTAAGCCAGCCCCAGCATTTT
CAWSVGVSQPQHF
>TRBD2|.|TRBV27|TRBJ2-3
TGTGCCAGCAGCCGTTGGCTAGCGGGAGAAGATACGCAGTATTTT
CASSRWLAGEDTQYF
>.|.|TRBV6-6|TRBJ1-5
TGTGCCAGCAGCGGTAGTGATAGCAATCAGCCCCAGCATTTT
CASSGSDSNQPQHF
>TRBD1|.|TRBV4-1|TRBJ1-2
TGCGCCAGCAGCCAAGAGGGTACAGGGGGCGTCTATGGCTACACCTTC
CASSQEGTGGVYGYTF
>TRBD2|.|TRBV6-6|TRBJ2-7
TGTGCCAGCAGTCCAGGGACTAGCGGGAGGGCCGTTTCGTACGAGCAGTACTTC
CASSPGTSGRAVSYEQYF
>TRBD1|.|TRBV5-6|TRBJ1-4
TGTGCCAGCAGCGAAGAAATGGACAGGGGCGCGGAAAAACTGTTTTTT
CASSEEMDRGAEKLFF
>TRBD1|.|TRBV24-1|TRBJ2-3
TGTGCCACCAGTGAGTCCGGGACAGGCAGCACAGATACGCAGTATTTT
CATSESGTGSTDTQYF
>TRBD1|.|TRBV28|TRBJ1-4
TGTGGCACCCGGGACAGTATCCCAACTAATGAAAAACTGTTTTTT
CGTRDSIPTNEKLFF
>TRBD2|few|TRBV28|TRBJ2-1
TGTGCCAGCACCCTTAGACTAGCGGACTACAATGAGCAGTTCTTC
CASTLRLADYNEQFF
>.|.|TRBV5-1|TRBJ2-3
TGCGCCAGCAGCTTGAAGGCCCCGGGGAGCACAGATACGCAGTATTTT
CASSLKAPGSTDTQYF
>TRBD1|.|TRBV27|TRBJ1-2
TGTGCCAGCAGTTTCCAAAGGGACAGAGACTATGGCTACACCTTC
CASSFQRDRDYGYTF
>.|.|TRBV29-1|TRBJ2-3
TGCAGCGTGGCATCTAGCACAGATACGCAGTATTTT
CSVASSTDTQYF
>TRBD1|.|TRBV5-6|TRBJ1-1
TGTGCCAGCAGCCACCGACAGGGGCGGGGGACTGAAGCTTTCTTT
CASSHRQGRGTEAFF
>TRBD1|.|TRBV11-2|TRBJ1-1
TGTGCCAGCAGCCCAGGACAGGACCAAGCTTTCTTT
CASSPGQDQAFF
>TRBD2|.|TRBV6-5|TRBJ2-1
TGTGCCAGCAGTCCGCGACTAGCGGGAGAACTTGAGCAGTTCTTC
CASSPRLAGELEQFF
>TRBD2|.|TRBV19|TRBJ2-1
TGTGCCAGTAGTCTTTTCAAGCGGGAGGGAAAGTTCTTC
CASSLFKREGKFF
>.|once|TRBV6-5|TRBJ2-7
TGTGCCAGCAGTTACTCGAATCATCCGGGGGACAGAGAGCAGTACTTC
CASSYSNHPGDREQYF
>.|.|TRBV6-5|TRBJ2-7
TGTGCCAGCATCGGTCGGGAGTGGGGAGACGAGCAGTACTTC
CASIGREWGDEQYF